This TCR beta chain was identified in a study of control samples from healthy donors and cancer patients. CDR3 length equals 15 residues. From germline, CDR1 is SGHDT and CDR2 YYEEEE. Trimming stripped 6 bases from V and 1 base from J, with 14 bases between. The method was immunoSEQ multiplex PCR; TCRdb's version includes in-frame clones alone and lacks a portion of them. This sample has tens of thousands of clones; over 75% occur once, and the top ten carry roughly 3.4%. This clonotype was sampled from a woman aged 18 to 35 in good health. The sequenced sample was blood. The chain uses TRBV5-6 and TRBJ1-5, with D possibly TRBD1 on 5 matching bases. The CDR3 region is CASTFGGGSNQPQHF. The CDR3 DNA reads TGTGCCAGCACCTTCGGGGGAGGAAGCAATCAGCCCCAGCATTTT.